This T cell receptor beta chain was profiled in a study of tumor and adjacent non-tumor tissue in lung cancer. Overall study: Histology: about a dozen adenocarcinoma, a couple of squamous cell carcinoma, 1 small cell lung cancer. Around 4.4 million productive TCRbeta reads were obtained per sample on average.

No cell sorting was done before RNA was extracted from the tissue. A modified ARM-PCR protocol with three rounds of nested PCR amplified TCRbeta. TCRdb analysed the multiplex PCR reads with MiXCR anew, one entry per CDR3 protein. The table has more than 90,000 distinct CDR3 sequences, about 70% seen once; the top ten hold about 18%. This clonotype was detected many times. V was cut by 4 bases and J by 8 bases, with 16 bases left in between. CDR3 size: 14 residues. The V gene's germline CDR1 is SGHNT and CDR2 YYREEE (reference sequence). The TCR originated in a man in his sixties with non-small cell lung cancer. The chain has TRBV5-4 and TRBJ2-1; no firm D call. Sequencing used lung tumor tissue. The CDR3 DNA follows: TGTGCCAGCAGCCCTGATCCCGCATTTGATGAGCAGTTCTTC. Its protein is CASSPDPAFDEQFF.